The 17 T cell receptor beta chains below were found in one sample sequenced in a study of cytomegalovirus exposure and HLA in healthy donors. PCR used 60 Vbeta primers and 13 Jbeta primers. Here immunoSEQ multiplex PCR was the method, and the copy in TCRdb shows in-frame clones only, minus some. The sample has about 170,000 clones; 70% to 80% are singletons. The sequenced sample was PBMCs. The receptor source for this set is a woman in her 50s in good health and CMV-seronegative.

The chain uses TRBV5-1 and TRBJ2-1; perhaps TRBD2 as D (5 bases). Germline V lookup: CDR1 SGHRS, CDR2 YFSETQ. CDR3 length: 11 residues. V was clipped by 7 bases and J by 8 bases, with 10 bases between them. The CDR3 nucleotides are TGCGCCAGCGATAAGGGAGATGAGCAGTTCTTC. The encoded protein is CASDKGDEQFF.

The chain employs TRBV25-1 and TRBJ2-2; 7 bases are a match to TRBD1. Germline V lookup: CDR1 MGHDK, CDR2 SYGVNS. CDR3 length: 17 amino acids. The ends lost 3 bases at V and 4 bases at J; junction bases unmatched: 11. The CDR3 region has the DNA TGTGCCAGCAGTGACCCCAGAGGGACAGCGAGCACCGGGGAGCTGTTTTTT. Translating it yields CASSDPRGTASTGELFF. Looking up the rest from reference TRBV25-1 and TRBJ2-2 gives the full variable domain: EADIYQTPRYLVIGTGKKITLECSQTMGHDKMYWYQQDPGMELHLIHYSYGVNSTEKGDLSSESTVSRIRTEHFPLTLESARPSHTSQYLCASSDPRGTASTGELFFGEGSRLTVL.

CDR3 loop: CASSYRAGQGVNEQYF. CDR3 nucleotides: TGTGCCAGCAGTTATAGGGCCGGACAGGGGGTAAACGAGCAGTACTTC. The chain uses TRBV6-5 and TRBJ2-7, with 10 bases identical to TRBD1. The V and J ends lost 3 bases and 5 bases, in that order; junction bases with no gene match: 10. This CDR3 region has 16 residues. Per germline, CDR1 MNHEY and CDR2 SVGAGI.

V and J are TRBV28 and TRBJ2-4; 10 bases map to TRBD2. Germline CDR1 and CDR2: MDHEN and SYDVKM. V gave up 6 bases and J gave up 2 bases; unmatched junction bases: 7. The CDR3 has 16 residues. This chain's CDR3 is CASSSSGRAPKNIQYF. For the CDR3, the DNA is TGTGCCAGCAGCTCCAGCGGGAGGGCCCCCAAAAACATTCAGTACTTC.

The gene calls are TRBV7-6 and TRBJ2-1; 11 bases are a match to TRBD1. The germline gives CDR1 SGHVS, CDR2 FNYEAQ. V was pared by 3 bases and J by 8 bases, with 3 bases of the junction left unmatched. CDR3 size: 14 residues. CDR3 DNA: TGTGCCAGCAGCTTCGGACAGGGGGCCGATGAGCAGTTCTTC. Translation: CASSFGQGADEQFF.

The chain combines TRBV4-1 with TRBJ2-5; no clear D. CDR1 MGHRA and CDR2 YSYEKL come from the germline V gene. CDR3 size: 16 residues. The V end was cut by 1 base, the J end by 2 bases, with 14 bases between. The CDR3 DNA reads TGCGCCAGCAGCCAAGGAGGAAAGGTTTGGCAAGAGACCCAGTACTTC. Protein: CASSQGGKVWQETQYF.

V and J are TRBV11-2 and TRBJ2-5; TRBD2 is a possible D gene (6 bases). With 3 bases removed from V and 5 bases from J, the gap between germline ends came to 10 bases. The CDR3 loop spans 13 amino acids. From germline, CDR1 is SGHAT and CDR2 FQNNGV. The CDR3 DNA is TGTGCCAGCAGCTTCGGGAGAGCGGAGACCCAGTACTTC. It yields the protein CASSFGRAETQYF.

The CDR3 DNA follows: TGTGCCAGCTCAGGACTAGCGGAGGCGACCAAAAACATTCAGTACTTC. It encodes CASSGLAEATKNIQYF. This chain uses TRBV27 with TRBJ2-4; TRBD2 aligns across 10 bases. Trimming at V came to 8 bases and at J to 2 bases, leaving 9 bases not matched to a gene. Per germline, CDR1 MNHEY and CDR2 SMNVEV (reference sequence). The CDR3 sequence is 16 residues long.

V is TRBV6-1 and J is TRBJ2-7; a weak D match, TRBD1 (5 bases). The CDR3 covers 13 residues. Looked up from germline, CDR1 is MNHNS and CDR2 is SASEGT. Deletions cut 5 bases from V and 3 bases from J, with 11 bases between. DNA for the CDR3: TGTGCCAGCAGTCCCACAGGTTACTACGAGCAGTACTTC. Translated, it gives CASSPTGYYEQYF.

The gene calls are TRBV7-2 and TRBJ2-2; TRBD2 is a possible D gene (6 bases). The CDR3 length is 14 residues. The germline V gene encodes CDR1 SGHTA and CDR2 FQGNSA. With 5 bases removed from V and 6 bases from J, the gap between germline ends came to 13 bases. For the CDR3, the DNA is TGTGCCAGCAGCCCCGCGGGGTACGCCGGGGAGCTGTTTTTT. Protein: CASSPAGYAGELFF.

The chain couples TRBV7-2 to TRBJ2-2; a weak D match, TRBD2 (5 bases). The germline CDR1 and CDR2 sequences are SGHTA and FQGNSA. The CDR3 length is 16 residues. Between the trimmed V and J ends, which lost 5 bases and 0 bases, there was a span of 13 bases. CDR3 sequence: CASSPTSSPNTGELFF. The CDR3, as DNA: TGTGCCAGCAGCCCTACCTCTAGCCCGAACACCGGGGAGCTGTTTTTT. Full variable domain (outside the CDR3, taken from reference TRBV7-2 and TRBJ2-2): GAGVSQSPSNKVTEKGKDVELRCDPISGHTALYWYRQSLGQGLEFLIYFQGNSAPDKSGLPSDRFSAERTGGSVSTLTIQRTQQEDSAVYLCASSPTSSPNTGELFFGEGSRLTVL.

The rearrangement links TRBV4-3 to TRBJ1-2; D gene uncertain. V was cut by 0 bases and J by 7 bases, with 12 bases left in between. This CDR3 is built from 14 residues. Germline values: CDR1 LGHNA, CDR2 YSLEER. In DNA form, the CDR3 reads TGCGCCAGCAGCCAAGACTTGGCGCCGGGTGGCTACACCTTC. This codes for CASSQDLAPGGYTF.

CDR3: CASRPPGAPIEAFF. DNA for the CDR3: TGTGCCAGCAGGCCCCCAGGGGCCCCGATTGAAGCTTTCTTT. The J gene is TRBJ1-1, the V gene TRBV28; TRBD1 might be the D (6 bases). With 6 bases removed from V and 7 bases from J, the gap between germline ends came to 18 bases. The CDR3 length is 14 residues. Germline CDR1 is MDHEN and CDR2 is SYDVKM.

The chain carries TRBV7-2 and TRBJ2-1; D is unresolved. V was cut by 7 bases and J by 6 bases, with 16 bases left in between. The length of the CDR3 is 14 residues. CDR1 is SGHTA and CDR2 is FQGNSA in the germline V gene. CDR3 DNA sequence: TGTGCCAGCACCCCAGTAGGTAGGAGCAATGAGCAGTTCTTC. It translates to CASTPVGRSNEQFF.

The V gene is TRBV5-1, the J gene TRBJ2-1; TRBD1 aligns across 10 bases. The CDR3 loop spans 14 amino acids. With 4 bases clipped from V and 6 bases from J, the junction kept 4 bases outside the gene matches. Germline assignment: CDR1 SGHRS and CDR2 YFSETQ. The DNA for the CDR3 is TGCGCCAGCAGCCCCGGGACAGGGGTCAATGAGCAGTTCTTC. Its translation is CASSPGTGVNEQFF. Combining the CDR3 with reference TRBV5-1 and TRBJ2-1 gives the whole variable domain KAGVTQTPRYLIKTRGQQVTLSCSPISGHRSVSWYQQTPGQGLQFLFEYFSETQRNKGNFPGRFSGRQFSNSRSEMNVSTLELGDSALYLCASSPGTGVNEQFFGPGTRLTVL.

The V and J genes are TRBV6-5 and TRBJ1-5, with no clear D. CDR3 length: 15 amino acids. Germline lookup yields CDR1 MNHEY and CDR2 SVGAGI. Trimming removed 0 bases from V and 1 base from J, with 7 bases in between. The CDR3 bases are TGTGCCAGCAGTTACTCGCCCGGGAGCAATCAGCCCCAGCATTTT. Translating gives CASSYSPGSNQPQHF.

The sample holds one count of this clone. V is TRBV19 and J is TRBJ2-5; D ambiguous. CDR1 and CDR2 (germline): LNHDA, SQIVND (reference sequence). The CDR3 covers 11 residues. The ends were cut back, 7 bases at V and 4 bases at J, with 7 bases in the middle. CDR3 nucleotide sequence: TGTGCCAGTAAAGTCGGAGAGACCCAGTACTTC. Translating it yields CASKVGETQYF.